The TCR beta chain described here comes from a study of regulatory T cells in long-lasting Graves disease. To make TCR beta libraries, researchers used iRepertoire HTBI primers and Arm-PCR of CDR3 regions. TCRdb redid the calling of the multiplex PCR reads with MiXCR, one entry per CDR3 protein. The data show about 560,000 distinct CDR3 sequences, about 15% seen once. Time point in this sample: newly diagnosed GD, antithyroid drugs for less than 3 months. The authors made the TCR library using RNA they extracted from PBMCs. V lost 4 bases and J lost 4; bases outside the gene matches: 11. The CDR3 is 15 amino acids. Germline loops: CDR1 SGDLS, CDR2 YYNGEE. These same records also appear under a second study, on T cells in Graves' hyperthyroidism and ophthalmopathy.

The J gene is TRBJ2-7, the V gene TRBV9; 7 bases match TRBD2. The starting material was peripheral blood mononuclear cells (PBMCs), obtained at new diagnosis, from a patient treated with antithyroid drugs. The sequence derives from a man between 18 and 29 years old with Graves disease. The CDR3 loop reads CASSSQAGVEYEQYF. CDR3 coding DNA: TGTGCCAGCAGCTCACAGGCGGGAGTTGAGTACGAGCAGTACTTC.